This T cell receptor (beta chain) was captured by sequencing in a study of PD-L1 blockade in urothelial cancer. At the level of the study: Male sex and bladder-origin urothelial cancer were recorded for about 85% of the roughly 30 patients. Patients had received 0 to 3 prior chemotherapy regimens.

CDR3 length: 14 residues. In germline, CDR1 is MNHEY, CDR2 SVGAGI. Trimming shortened V by 4 bases and J by 4 bases, and 10 bases separated the two germline ends. Some clones are missing from TCRdb's copy, which holds only in-frame ones; the method was immunoSEQ multiplex PCR. This table has roughly 45,000 clones, 70% to 90% appearing once. The source was PBMCs, collected around atezolizumab (anti-PD-L1) treatment. The chain uses TRBV6-5 and TRBJ2-2; D is possibly TRBD1 (6 bases). The receptor comes from a man aged 60-69 years with urothelial cancer. The CDR3 DNA reads TGTGCCAGCAGTTTCCTACAGGGCACCGGGGAGCTGTTTTTT. This sequence encodes CASSFLQGTGELFF.